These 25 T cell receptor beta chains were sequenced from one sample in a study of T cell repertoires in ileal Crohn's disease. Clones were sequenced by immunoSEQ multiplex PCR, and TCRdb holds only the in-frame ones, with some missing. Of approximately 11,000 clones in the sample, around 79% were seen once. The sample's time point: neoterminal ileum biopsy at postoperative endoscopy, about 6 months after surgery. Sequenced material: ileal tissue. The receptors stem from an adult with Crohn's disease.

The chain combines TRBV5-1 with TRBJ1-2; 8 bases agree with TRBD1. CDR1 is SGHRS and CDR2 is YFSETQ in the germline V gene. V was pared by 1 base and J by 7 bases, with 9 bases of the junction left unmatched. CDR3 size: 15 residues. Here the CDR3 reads CASSLSGQGASGYTF. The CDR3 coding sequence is TGCGCCAGCAGCTTGTCTGGGCAGGGGGCTAGTGGCTACACCTTC.

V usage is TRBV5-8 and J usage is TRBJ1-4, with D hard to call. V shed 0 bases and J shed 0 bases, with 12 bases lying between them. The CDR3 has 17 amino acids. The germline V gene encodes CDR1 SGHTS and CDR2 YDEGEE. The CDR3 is CASSLVWETSTNEKLFF. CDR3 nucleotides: TGTGCCAGCAGCTTGGTTTGGGAGACGTCAACTAATGAAAAACTGTTTTTT.

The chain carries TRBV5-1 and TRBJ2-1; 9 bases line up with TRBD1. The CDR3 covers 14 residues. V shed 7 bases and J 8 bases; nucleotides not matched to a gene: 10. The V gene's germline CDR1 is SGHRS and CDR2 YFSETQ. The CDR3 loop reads CASLPGQGGYEQFF. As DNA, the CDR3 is TGCGCCAGCCTCCCGGGACAGGGAGGTTATGAGCAGTTCTTC.

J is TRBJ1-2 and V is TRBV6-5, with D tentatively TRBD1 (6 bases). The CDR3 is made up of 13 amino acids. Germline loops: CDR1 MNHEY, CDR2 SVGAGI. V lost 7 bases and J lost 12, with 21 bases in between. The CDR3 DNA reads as TGTGCCAGCACCGATCCTACGGGGCAGGGGAACACCTTC. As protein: CASTDPTGQGNTF.

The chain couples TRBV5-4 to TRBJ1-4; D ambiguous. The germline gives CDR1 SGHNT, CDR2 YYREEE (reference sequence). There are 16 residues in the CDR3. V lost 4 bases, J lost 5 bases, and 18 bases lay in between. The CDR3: CASSVYPEAENEKLFF. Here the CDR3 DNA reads TGTGCCAGCAGCGTATACCCCGAGGCGGAGAATGAAAAACTGTTTTTT. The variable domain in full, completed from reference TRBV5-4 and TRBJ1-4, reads ETGVTQSPTHLIKTRGQQVTLRCSSQSGHNTVSWYQQALGQGPQFIFQYYREEENGRGNFPPRFSGLQFPNYSSELNVNALELDDSALYLCASSVYPEAENEKLFFGSGTQLSVL.

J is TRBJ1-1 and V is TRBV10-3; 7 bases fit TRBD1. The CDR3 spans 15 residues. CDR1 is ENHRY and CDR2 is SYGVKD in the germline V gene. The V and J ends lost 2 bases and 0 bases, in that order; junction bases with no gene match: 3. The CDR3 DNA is TGTGCCATCAGTGAGGCGGGACAGCTGAACACTGAAGCTTTCTTT. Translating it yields CAISEAGQLNTEAFF.

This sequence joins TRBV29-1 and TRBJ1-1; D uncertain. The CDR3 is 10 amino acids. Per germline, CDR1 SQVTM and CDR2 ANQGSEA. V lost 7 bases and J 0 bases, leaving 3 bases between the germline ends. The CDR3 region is CSGLNTEAFF. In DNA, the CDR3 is TGCAGCGGGCTGAACACTGAAGCTTTCTTT. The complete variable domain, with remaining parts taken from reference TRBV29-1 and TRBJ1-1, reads SAVISQKPSRDICQRGTSLTIQCQVDSQVTMMFWYRQQPGQSLTLIATANQGSEATYESGFVIDKFPISRPNLTFSTLTVSNMSPEDSSIYLCSGLNTEAFFGQGTRLTVV.

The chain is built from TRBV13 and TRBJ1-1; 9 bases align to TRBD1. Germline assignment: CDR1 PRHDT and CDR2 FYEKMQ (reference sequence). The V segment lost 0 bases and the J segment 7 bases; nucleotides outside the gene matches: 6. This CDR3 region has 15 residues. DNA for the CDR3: TGTGCCAGCAGCTTAGGCCATAGGACAGGGGATGAAGCTTTCTTT. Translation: CASSLGHRTGDEAFF.

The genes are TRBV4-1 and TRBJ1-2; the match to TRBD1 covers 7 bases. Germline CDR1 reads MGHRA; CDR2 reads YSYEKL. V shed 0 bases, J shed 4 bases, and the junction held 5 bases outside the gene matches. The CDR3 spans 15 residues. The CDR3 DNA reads TGCGCCAGCAGCCAAGATTTTGGGACAGTCTATGGCTACACCTTC. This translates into CASSQDFGTVYGYTF.

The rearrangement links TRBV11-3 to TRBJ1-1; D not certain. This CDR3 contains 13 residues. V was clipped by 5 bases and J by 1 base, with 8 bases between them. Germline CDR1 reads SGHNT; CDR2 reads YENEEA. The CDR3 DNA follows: TGTGCCAGCAGCCCACAGCAGAACACTGAAGCTTTCTTT. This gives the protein CASSPQQNTEAFF.

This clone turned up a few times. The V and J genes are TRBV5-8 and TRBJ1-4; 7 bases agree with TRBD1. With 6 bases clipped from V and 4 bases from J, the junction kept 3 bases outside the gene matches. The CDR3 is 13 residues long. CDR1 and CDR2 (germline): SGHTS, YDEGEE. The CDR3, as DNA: TGTGCCAGCAACAGGGGATTTAATGAAAAACTGTTTTTT. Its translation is CASNRGFNEKLFF.

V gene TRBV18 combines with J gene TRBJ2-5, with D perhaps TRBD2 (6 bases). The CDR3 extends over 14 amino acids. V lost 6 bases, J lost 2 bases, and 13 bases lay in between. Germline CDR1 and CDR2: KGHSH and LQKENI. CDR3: CASSLTGRQETQYF. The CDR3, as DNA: TGTGCCAGCTCGCTTACCGGGAGACAAGAGACCCAGTACTTC.

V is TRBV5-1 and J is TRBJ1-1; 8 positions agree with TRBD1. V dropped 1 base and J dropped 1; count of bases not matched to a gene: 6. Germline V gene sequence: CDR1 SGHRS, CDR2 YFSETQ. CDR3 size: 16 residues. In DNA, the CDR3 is TGCGCCAGCAGCTTGACCGGACAGGGTCGGAACACTGAAGCTTTCTTT. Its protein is CASSLTGQGRNTEAFF. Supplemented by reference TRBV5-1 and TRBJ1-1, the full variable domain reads KAGVTQTPRYLIKTRGQQVTLSCSPISGHRSVSWYQQTPGQGLQFLFEYFSETQRNKGNFPGRFSGRQFSNSRSEMNVSTLELGDSALYLCASSLTGQGRNTEAFFGQGTRLTVV.

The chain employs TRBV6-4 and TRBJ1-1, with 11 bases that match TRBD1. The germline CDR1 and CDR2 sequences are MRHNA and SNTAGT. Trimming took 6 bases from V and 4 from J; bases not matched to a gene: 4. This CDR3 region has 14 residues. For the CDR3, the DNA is TGTGCCAGCAGCCCCGGGACAGGGGGCACTGAAGCTTTCTTT. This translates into CASSPGTGGTEAFF.

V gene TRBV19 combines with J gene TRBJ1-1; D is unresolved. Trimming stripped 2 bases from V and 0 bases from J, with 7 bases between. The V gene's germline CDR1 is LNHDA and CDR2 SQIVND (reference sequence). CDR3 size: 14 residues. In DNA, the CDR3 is TGTGCCAGTAGTATACGCGTCGTGAACACTGAAGCTTTCTTT. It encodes CASSIRVVNTEAFF.

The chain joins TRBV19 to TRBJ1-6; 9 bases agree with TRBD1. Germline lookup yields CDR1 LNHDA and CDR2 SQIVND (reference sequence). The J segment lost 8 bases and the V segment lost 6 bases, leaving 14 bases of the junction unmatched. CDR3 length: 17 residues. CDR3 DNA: TGTGCCAGTAGCATTCTCATCGGGACAGGGTCATATTCACCCCTCCACTTT. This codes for CASSILIGTGSYSPLHF.

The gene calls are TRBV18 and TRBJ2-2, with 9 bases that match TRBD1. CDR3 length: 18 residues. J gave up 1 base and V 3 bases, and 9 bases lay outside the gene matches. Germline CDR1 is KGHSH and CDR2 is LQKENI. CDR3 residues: CASSPPTGTGKNTGELFF. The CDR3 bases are TGTGCCAGCTCACCGCCTACTGGGACAGGGAAGAACACCGGGGAGCTGTTTTTT.

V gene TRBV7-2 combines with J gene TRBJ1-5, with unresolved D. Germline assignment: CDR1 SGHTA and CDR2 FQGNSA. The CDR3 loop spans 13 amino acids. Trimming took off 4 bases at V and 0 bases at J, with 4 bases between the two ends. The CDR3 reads CASSSNSNQPQHF. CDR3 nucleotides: TGTGCCAGCAGCTCCAATAGCAATCAGCCCCAGCATTTT.

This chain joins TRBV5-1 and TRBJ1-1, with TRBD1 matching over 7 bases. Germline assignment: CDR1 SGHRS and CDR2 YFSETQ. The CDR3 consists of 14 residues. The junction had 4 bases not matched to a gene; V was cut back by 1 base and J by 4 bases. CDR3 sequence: CASSLTGVSTEAFF. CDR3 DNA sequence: TGCGCCAGCAGCTTGACAGGGGTCTCCACTGAAGCTTTCTTT.

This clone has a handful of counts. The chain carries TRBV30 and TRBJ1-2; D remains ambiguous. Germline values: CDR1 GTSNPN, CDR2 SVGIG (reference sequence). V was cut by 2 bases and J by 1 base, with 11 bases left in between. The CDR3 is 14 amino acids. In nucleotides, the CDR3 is TGTGCCTGGAGTCGTTCAAGCTTTAACTATGGCTACACCTTC. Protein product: CAWSRSSFNYGYTF.

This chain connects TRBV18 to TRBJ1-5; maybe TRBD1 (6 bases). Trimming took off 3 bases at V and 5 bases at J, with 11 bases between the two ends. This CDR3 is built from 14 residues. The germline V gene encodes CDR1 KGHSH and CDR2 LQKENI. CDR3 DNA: TGTGCCAGCTCACCGAGTCAGGGGTATCAGCCCCAGCATTTT. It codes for CASSPSQGYQPQHF.

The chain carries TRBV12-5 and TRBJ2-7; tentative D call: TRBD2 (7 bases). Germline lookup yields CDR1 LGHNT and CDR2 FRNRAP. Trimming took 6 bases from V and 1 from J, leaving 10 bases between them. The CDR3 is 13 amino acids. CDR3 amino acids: CASGGGDSYEQYF. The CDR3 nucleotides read TGTGCTAGTGGAGGGGGGGATTCCTACGAGCAGTACTTC.

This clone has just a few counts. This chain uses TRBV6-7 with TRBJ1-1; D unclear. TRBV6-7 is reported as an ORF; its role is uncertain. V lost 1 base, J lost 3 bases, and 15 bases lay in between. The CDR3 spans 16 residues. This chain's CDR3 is CASSYFFPTGDTEAFF. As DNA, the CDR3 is TGTGCCAGCAGTTACTTTTTCCCGACGGGTGACACTGAAGCTTTCTTT.

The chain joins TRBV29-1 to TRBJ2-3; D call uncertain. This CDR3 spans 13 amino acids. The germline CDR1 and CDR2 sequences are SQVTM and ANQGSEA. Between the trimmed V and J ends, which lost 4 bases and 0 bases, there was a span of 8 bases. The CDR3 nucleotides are TGCAGCGTTGTTCAGACTAGCACAGATACGCAGTATTTT. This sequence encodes CSVVQTSTDTQYF.

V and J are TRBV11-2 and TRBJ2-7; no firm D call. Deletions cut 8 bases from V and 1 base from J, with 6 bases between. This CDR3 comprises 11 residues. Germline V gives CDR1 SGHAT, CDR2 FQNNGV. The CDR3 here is CASSKSYEQYF. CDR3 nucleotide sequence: TGTGCCAGCTCAAAATCCTACGAGCAGTACTTC.